This T cell receptor (beta chain) was sequenced for a study of regulatory T cells in long-lasting Graves disease. On the study more broadly: Persistent Graves' disease denoted over 5 years of antithyroid drugs plus positive TSH receptor antibodies.

Time point given: persistent/refractory GD, antithyroid drugs over 5 years with positive TRAb. Making the TCR library involved RNA that had been extracted from PBMCs. Arm-PCR of CDR3 regions and iRepertoire HTBI primers were the basis on which TCR beta libraries were built. TCRdb independently ran MiXCR on the multiplex PCR reads; one entry per CDR3 protein. The sample has approximately 400,000 distinct CDR3 sequences; under 25% are singletons. Study-level findings and limits: Public clonotype sharing was higher in persistent than newly diagnosed patients. Persistent Graves' patients showed reduced TCR diversity versus newly diagnosed patients.

This clonotype showed up just a few times. The antigen is unknown. Looked up from germline, CDR1 is MNHEY and CDR2 is SVGEGT. V was clipped by 0 bases and J by 7 bases; unmatched bases: 2. CDR3 size: 13 residues. The TCR sequence derives from a female donor with Graves disease. The sample here was peripheral blood mononuclear cells (PBMCs), taken when the disease was refractory, from a patient treated with antithyroid drugs. The chain is built from TRBV6-2 or TRBV6-3 and TRBJ2-5, with TRBD1 matching 7 bases. CDR3 sequence (DNA): TGTGCCAGCAGTTACTCCTCAGGGGGGACCCAGTACTTC. Translation: CASSYSSGGTQYF.